This record looks at one TCR beta chain sequence and its context. Its antigen is not known. Repertoires were generated with immunoSEQ multiplex PCR, while TCRdb's copy carries only in-frame clones and drops some. Of 20,000 to 25,000 clones listed, 85% to 90% are singletons. This entry is derived from a study of T cells in localized non-small cell lung cancer. General observations from the study: Of the top 100 tumor clones, median around 60 were in adjacent lung, approximately 28 among its top 100.

This sequence originates from a man aged 35 to 69 with stage II squamous cell lung carcinoma. Sequences were derived from PBMCs, sampled before any cancer treatment.

The CDR3 protein is CASSRSVGEHNEKLFF. The CDR3 nucleotides read TGTGCCAGCAGCCGCTCCGTGGGGGAACATAATGAAAAACTGTTTTTT. This chain links TRBV5-4 with TRBJ1-4; TRBD1 might be the D (5 bases). V shed 4 bases and J shed 4 bases, with 17 bases lying between them. The germline V gene has CDR1 SGHNT and CDR2 YYREEE (reference sequence). This CDR3 comprises 16 residues.